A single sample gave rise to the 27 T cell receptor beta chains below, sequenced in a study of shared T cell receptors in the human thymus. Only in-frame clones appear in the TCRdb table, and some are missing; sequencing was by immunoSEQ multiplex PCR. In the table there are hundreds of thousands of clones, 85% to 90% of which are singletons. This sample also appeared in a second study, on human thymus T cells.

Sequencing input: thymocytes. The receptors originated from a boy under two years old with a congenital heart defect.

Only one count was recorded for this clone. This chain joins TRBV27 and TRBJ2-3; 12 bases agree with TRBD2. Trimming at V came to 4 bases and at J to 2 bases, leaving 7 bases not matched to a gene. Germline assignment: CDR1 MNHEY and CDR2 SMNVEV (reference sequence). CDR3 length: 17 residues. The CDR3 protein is CASSSLRLAGDTDTQYF. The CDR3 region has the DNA TGTGCCAGCAGTTCTCTCCGACTAGCGGGAGACACAGATACGCAGTATTTT.

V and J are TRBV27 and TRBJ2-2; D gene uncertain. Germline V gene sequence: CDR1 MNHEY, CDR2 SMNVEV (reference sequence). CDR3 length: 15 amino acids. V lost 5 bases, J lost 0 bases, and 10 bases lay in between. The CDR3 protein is CASSHSGTNTGELFF. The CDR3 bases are TGTGCCAGCAGTCATTCGGGTACGAACACCGGGGAGCTGTTTTTT.

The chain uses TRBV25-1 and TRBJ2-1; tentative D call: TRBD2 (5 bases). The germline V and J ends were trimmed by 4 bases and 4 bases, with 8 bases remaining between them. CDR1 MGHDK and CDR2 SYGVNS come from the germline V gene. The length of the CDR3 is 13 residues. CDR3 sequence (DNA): TGTGCCAGCAGTGGTCGGGGATACAATGAGCAGTTCTTC. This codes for CASSGRGYNEQFF.

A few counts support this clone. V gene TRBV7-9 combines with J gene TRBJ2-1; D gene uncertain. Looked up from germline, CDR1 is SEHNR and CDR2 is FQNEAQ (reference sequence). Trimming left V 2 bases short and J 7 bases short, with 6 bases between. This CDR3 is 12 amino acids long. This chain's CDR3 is CASSLMENEQFF. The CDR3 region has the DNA TGTGCCAGCAGCTTAATGGAGAATGAGCAGTTCTTC.

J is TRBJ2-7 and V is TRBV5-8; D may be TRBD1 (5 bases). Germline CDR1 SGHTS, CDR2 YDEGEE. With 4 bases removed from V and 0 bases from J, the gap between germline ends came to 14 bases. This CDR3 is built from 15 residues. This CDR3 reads CASSETDKVSYEQYF. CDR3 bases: TGTGCCAGCAGCGAGACAGACAAAGTCTCCTACGAGCAGTACTTC.

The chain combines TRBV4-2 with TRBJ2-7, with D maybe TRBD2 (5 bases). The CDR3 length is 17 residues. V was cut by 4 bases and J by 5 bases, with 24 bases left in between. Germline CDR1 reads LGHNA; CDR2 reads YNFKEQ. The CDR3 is CASSPLPPLVRVHEQYF. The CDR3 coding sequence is TGTGCCAGCAGCCCACTACCCCCGTTGGTGCGGGTCCACGAGCAGTACTTC.

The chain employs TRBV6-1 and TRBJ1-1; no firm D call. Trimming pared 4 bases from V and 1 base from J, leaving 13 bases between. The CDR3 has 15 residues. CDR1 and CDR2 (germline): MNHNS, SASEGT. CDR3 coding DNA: TGTGCCAGCAGTGGCAGGCGAGACGAGAACACTGAAGCTTTCTTT. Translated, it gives CASSGRRDENTEAFF.

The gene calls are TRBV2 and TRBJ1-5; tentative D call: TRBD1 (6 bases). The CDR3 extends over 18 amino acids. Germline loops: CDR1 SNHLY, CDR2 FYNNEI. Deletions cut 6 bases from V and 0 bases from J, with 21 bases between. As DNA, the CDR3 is TGTGCCAGCAGACCCGGTGGGGGCCGCCCCGATAGCAATCAGCCCCAGCATTTT. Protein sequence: CASRPGGGRPDSNQPQHF.

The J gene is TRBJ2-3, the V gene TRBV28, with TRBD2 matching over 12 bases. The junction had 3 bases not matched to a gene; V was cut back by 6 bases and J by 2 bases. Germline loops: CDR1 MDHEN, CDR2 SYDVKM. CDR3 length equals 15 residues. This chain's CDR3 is CASSRTSGITDTQYF. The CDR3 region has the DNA TGTGCCAGCAGCCGGACTAGCGGGATCACAGATACGCAGTATTTT.

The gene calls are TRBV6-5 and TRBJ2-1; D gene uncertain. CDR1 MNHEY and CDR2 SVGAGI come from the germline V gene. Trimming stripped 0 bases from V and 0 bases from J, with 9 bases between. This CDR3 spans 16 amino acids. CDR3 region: CASSYSRLSSYNEQFF. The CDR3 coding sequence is TGTGCCAGCAGTTACTCGAGGCTAAGCTCCTACAATGAGCAGTTCTTC.

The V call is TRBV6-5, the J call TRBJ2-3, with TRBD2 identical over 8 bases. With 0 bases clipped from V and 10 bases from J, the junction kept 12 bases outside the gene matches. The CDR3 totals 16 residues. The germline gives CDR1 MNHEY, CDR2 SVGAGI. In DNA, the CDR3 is TGTGCCAGCAGTTACTCGACTAGCGTACTACGGAGTCCGCAGTATTTT. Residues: CASSYSTSVLRSPQYF.

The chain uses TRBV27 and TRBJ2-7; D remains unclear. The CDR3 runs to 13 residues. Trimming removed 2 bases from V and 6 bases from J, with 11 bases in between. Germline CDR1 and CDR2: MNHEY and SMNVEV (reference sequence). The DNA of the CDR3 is TGTGCCAGCAGTTTAGGGTCCCGCGGCGAGCAGTACTTC. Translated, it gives CASSLGSRGEQYF.

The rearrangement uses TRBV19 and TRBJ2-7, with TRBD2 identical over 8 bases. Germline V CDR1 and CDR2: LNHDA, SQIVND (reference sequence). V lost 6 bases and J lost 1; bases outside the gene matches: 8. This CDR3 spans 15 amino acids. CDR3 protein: CASRVTGTRSYEQYF. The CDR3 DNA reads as TGTGCCAGTAGGGTGACCGGGACTAGGTCCTACGAGCAGTACTTC.

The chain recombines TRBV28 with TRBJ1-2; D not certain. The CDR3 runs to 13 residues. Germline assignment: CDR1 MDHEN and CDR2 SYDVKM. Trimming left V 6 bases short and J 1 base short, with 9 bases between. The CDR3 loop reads CASSLGGNYGYTF. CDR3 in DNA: TGTGCCAGCAGCCTAGGAGGTAACTATGGCTACACCTTC.

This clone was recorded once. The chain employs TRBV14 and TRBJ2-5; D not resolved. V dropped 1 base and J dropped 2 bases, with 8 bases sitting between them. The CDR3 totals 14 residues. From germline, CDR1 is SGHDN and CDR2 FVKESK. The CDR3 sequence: CASSQARLQETQYF. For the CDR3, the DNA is TGTGCCAGCAGCCAAGCGCGCCTACAAGAGACCCAGTACTTC.

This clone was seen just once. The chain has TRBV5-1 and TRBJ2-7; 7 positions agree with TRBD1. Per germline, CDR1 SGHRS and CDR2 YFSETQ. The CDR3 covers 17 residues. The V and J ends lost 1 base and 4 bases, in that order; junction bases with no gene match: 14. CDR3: CASSLRFREGQDYEQYF. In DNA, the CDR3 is TGCGCCAGCAGCTTGAGGTTCAGGGAAGGACAGGATTACGAGCAGTACTTC.

The CDR3 nucleotides are TGTGCCAGTAGTTCGGGACAGGGGTACAATGAGCAGTTCTTC. Residues: CASSSGQGYNEQFF. J is TRBJ2-1 and V is TRBV19, with TRBD1 identical over 10 bases. CDR3 length: 14 amino acids. Germline CDR1 LNHDA, CDR2 SQIVND (reference sequence). J lost 4 bases, V lost 5 bases, and 2 bases had no gene match. The full variable domain, in which reference TRBV19 and TRBJ2-1 provide the parts outside the CDR3, is DGGITQSPKYLFRKEGQNVTLSCEQNLNHDAMYWYRQDPGQGLRLIYYSQIVNDFQKGDIAEGYSVSREKKESFPLTVTSAQKNPTAFYLCASSSGQGYNEQFFGPGTRLTVL.

As DNA, the CDR3 is TGTGCTAGTGGTTCAGGGACAGCTAATCAGCCCCAGCATTTT. Its protein product is CASGSGTANQPQHF. This sequence joins TRBV12-5 and TRBJ1-5; 7 bases are a match to TRBD1. Per germline, CDR1 LGHNT and CDR2 FRNRAP. V was pared by 4 bases and J by 4 bases, with 4 bases of the junction left unmatched. There are 14 residues in the CDR3.

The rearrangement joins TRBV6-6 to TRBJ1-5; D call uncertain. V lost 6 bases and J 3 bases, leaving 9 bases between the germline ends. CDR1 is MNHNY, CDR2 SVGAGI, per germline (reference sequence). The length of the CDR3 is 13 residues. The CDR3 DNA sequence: TGTGCCAGCAGCCCAATCTACAATCAGCCCCAGCATTTT. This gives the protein CASSPIYNQPQHF.

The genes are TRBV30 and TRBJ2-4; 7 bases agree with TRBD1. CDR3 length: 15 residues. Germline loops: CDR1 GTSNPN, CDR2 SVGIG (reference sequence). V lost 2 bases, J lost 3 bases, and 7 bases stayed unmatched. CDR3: CAWSLQGQIKNIQYF. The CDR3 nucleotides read TGTGCCTGGAGTCTCCAGGGACAGATCAAAAACATTCAGTACTTC.

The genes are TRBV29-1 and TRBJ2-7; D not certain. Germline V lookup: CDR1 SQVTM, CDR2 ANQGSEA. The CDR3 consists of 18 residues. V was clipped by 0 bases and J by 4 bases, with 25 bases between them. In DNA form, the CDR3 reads TGCAGCGTTGAAGAGGCGGTAGGAATTAGACCCCTGAGGTACGAGCAGTACTTC. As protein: CSVEEAVGIRPLRYEQYF.

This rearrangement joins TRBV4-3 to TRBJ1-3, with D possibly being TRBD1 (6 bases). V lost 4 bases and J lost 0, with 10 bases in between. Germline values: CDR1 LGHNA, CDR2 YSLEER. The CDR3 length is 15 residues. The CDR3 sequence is CASSRDILSGNTIYF. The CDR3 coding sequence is TGCGCCAGCAGCCGGGACATCCTCTCTGGAAACACCATATATTTT.

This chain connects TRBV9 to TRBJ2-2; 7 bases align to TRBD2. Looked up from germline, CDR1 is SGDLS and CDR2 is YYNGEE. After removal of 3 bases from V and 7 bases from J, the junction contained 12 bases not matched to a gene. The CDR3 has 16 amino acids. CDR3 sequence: CASSETRGWEGGELFF. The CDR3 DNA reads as TGTGCCAGCAGCGAGACTAGAGGATGGGAGGGCGGGGAGCTGTTTTTT. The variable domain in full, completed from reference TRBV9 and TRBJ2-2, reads DSGVTQTPKHLITATGQRVTLRCSPRSGDLSVYWYQQSLDQGLQFLIQYYNGEERAKGNILERFSAQQFPDLHSELNLSSLELGDSALYFCASSETRGWEGGELFFGEGSRLTVL.

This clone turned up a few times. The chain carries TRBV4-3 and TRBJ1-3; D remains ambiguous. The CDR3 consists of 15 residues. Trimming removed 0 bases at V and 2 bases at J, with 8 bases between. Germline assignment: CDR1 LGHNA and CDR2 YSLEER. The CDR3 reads CASSQDAAAGNTIYF. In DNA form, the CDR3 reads TGCGCCAGCAGCCAAGACGCGGCGGCTGGAAACACCATATATTTT.

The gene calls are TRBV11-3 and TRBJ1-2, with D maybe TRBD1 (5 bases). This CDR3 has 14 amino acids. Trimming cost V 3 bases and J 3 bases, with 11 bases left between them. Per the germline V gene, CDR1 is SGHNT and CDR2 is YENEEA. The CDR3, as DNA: TGTGCCAGCAGCTTCAGGGCGGGGGACTATGGCTACACCTTC. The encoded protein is CASSFRAGDYGYTF.

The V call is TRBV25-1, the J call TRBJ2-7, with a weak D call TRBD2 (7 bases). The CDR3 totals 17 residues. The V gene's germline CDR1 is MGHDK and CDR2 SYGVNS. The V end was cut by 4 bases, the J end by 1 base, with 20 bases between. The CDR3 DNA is TGTGCCAGCAGTGCGGAGGGGGGGGTTAGTGGATCCTACGAGCAGTACTTC. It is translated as CASSAEGGVSGSYEQYF.

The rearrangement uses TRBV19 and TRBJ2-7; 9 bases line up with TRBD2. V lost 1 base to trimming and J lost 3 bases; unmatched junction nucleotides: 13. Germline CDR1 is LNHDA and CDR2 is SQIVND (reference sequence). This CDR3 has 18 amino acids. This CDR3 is CASSIGGTRLAEFYEQYF. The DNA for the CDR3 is TGTGCCAGTAGTATAGGGGGGACAAGACTAGCGGAGTTCTACGAGCAGTACTTC. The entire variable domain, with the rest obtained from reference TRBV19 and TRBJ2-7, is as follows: DGGITQSPKYLFRKEGQNVTLSCEQNLNHDAMYWYRQDPGQGLRLIYYSQIVNDFQKGDIAEGYSVSREKKESFPLTVTSAQKNPTAFYLCASSIGGTRLAEFYEQYFGPGTRLTVT.